The clone carrying this T cell receptor beta chain has ten or more counts. The data belong to a study of identical twins. TCRdb called the 5' RACE reads again in MiXCR, with one record for every CDR3 protein. This table has approximately 670,000 distinct CDR3 sequences, 6% to 6.5% appearing once. This CDR3 is built from 16 residues. Germline CDR1 is SGHTA and CDR2 is FQGTGA. V lost 5 bases, J lost 0 bases, and 14 bases lay in between. Sample: naive T cells sorted from blood. The TCR comes from a man younger than 35 in good health. The chain carries TRBV7-3 and TRBJ2-1; D gene unclear. The CDR3 loop reads CASSALATSSYNEQFF. The CDR3 bases are TGTGCCAGCAGCGCCTTGGCTACAAGCTCCTACAATGAGCAGTTCTTC.